The subject of this entry is one T cell receptor beta chain. The CDR3 has 15 amino acids. This sample stems from a study of T-cell reconstitution after alpha-beta-depleted transplantation in children. The TCRbeta library was prepared with unique molecular identifiers. TCRdb fed the PCR reads into MiXCR, producing one record per CDR3 protein. The sample consists of roughly 400,000 distinct CDR3 sequences, 20% of them appearing once. The clonotype originates from a human donor who donated a stem cell graft to a child with acute myeloid leukemia. The V call is TRBV21-1, the J call TRBJ1-1; the D call in the table, TRBD1, was not verified against the DNA. TRBV21-1 is reported as a pseudogene. Sequencing was performed on PBMCs from the stem cell graft donor, taken from the stem cell graft. CDR3 DNA: TGTGCCAGCAGACCCCGGGGACGGACGAACACTGAAGCTTTCTTT. The encoded protein is CASRPRGRTNTEAFF.